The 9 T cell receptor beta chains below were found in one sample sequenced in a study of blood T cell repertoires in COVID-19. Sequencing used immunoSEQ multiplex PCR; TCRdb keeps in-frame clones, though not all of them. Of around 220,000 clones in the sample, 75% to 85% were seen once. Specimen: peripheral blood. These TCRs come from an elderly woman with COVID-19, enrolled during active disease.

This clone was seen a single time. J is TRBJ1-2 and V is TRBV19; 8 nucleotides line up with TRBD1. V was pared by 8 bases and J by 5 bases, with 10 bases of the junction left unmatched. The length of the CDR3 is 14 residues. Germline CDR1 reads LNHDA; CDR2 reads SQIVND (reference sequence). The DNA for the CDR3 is TGTGCCAGTCACTCCTCGGACAGGGAATATGGCTACACCTTC. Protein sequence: CASHSSDREYGYTF.

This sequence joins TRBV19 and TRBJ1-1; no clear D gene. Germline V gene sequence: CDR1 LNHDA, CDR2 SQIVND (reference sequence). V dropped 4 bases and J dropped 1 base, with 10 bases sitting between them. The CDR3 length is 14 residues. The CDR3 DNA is TGTGCCAGTAGTAACGGACGGGGGAACACTGAAGCTTTCTTT. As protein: CASSNGRGNTEAFF.

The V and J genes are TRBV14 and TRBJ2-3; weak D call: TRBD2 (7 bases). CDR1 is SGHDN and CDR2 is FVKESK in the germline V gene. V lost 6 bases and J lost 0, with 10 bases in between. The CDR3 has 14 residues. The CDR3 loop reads CASRGGQSTDTQYF. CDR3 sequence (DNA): TGTGCCAGCAGGGGGGGGCAGAGCACAGATACGCAGTATTTT.

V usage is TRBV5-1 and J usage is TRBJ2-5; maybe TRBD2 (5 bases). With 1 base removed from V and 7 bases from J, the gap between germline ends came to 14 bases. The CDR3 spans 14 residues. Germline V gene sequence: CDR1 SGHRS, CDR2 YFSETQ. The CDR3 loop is CASSLQLVVGTQYF. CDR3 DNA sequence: TGCGCCAGCAGCTTGCAACTAGTGGTCGGGACCCAGTACTTC.

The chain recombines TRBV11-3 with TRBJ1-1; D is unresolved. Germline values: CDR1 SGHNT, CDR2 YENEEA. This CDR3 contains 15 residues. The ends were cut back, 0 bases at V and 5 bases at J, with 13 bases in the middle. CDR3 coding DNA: TGTGCCAGCAGCTTAGATCCGGGAGTGGGGACTGAAGCTTTCTTT. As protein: CASSLDPGVGTEAFF.

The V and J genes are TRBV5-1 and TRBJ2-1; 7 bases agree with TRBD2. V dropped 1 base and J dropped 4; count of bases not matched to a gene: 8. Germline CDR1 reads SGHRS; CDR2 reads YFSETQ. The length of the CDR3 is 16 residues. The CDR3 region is CASSLIPSGDYNEQFF. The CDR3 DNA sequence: TGCGCCAGCAGCTTGATCCCTAGCGGAGATTACAATGAGCAGTTCTTC.

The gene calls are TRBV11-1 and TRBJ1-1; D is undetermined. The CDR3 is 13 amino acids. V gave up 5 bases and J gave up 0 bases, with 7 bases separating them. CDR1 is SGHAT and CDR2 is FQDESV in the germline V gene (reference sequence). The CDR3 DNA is TGTGCCAGCAGCCCCCCCTTGAACACTGAAGCTTTCTTT. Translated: CASSPPLNTEAFF.

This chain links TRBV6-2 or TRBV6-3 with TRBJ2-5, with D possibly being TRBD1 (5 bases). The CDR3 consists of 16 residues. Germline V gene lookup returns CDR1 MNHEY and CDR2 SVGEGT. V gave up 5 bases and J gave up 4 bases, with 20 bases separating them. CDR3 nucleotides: TGTGCCAGCAGTCCACGACCGATAGGGGCCCCAGAGACCCAGTACTTC. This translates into CASSPRPIGAPETQYF.

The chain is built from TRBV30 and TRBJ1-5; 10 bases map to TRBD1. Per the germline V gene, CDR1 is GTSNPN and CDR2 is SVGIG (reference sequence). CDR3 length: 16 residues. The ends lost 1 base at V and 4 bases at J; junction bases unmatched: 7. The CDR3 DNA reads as TGTGCCTGGAGTGCCGGTTCGGGACAGGGGAATCAGCCCCAGCATTTT. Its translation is CAWSAGSGQGNQPQHF.